This paragraph reports one TCR beta chain. This clone turned up a few times. The clone's antigen remains unknown. Per-base quality was not reported, and no clone a single base away is much larger than it. This specimen belongs to a study of beta chain features in type 1 diabetes (dated by TCRdb to 2016 to 2019). Broadly, across the study: Mean age, gender distribution, total cell number and subset yield were not different between patients and healthy donors. The study compared TCRB repertoires of sorted circulating CD4+ T cell subsets between recently diagnosed type 1 diabetes patients and matched healthy donors. A total of roughly 100 million sorted cells were examined across all samples, and a strong correlation was observed between cell number per subset and RNA yield. Regulatory and stem cell-like memory subsets were obtained from only 8 patients and roughly eight healthy donors, while naive and central memory subsets were obtained from all 30 or so donors. Overall study results and their limits: Because the HLA sub-analyses included only small numbers of individuals, any influence of HLA type on TCRB rearrangement was left unresolved. Shorter templates might be favored by PCR, yet because patient and control samples were amplified and corrected together, any such skew would affect both groups equally. Sequencing cDNA rather than genomic DNA could over-represent highly expressing activated cells, although activation and CD3 levels did not differ between groups. Patients with type 1 diabetes made fewer insertions and deleted more nucleotides at VDJ recombination sites, implying thymic rearrangement abnormalities. The naive, central memory and regulatory TCRB repertoires appeared to resemble one another more closely among patients than among healthy donors. In all four CD4+ subsets, TCRB CDR3 length was moderately but significantly shorter in type 1 diabetes patients.

The entire amount of isolated RNA was reverse transcribed using the High Capacity cDNA Reverse Transcription Kit, so the sequenced TCRB transcripts were expressed ones. Deep immunoSEQ sequencing was applied to naive, central memory and regulatory T cell samples, giving an average of around 4 million total reads per sample. After sorted cells were lysed in RLT buffer, RNA was extracted with DNase-treated RNeasy Micro or Mini kits, with the choice depending on cell number. To prevent cross-contamination, each cell subset was processed individually, whereas patient and healthy donor samples were processed jointly. The immunoSEQ multiplex PCR was used to amplify TCRB sequences from cDNA, yielding 87-bp fragments that span the CDR3 region. Amplicons were sequenced on the Illumina HiSeq platform. The published analysis was carried out like this. PCR bias was corrected computationally using synthetic template baselines, and reads within Hamming distance 2 were collapsed, with unmergeable singletons discarded. By aligning reads against IMGT, V, D and J genes, CDR3 length, and insertions or deletions at six rearrangement sites were assigned. Within each subset, clonotype counts were normalized to the number of sorted cells before true diversity and Gini coefficients were calculated with the tcR R package. Repertoire sharing was quantified using the overlap coefficient calculated on TCRB nucleotide sequences. Out-of-frame TCRB sequences from naive cells were analyzed to stand in for the pre-selection repertoire. Held by TCRdb, this immuneACCESS table contains in-frame sequences only and omits some clones. Under half of the omission traces to an unresolved V gene where checked; the cause of the rest is unknown. V and J calls and clone size come straight from that table; D and trimming were deduced from the DNA. For this sample the table gives hundreds of thousands of clones, of which over 9.5% were detected only once. The biggest ten clones account for approximately 0.015% of the sample.

V is clipped by 3 bases and J by 2 bases, and the sequence between their germline boundaries is 17 bases long. Taken from cysteine to phenylalanine, the CDR3 has 17 residues. Only the CDR3 DNA stays, 51 bases, in frame from base 1. From a lookup of the germline V gene, CDR1 and CDR2 are KGHSH and LQKENI. Each donor gave one peripheral blood draw, averaging approximately 110 mL, which was collected into heparinised tubes. A BD FACSAria II was used to sort naive, central memory, regulatory and stem cell-like memory CD4+ T cells with a panel that included CD45RO, CCR7, CD25, CD127, CD95 and CD27. Purity was above 95% for every sorted population. PBMCs were separated immediately by Lymphoprep density gradient centrifugation and were stained directly, without being cultured. To minimize batch effects, samples were stained and sorted in pairs, one healthy donor with one patient per experiment.

The sequencing input was naive CD4+ T cells from blood. Reading the label with the study, this specimen's cell subset or site is: true naive CD4+ T cells. The sequence came from a man between 18 and 29 years old in good health. The chain was built from TRBV18 and TRBJ1-5; the D gene cannot be named for sure. The nucleotide sequence reads as follows: TGTGCCAGCTCACCGTCCTACCTACTGATGGGCAATCAGCCCCAGCATTTT. It is translated as CASSPSYLLMGNQPQHF.